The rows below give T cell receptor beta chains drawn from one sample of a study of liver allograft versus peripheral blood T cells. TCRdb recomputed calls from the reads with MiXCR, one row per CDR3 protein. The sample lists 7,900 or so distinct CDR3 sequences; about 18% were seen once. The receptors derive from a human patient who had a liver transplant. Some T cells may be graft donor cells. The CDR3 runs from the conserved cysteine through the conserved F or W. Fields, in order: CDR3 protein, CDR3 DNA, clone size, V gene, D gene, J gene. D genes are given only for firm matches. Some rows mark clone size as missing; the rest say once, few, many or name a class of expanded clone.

CSARAGDEKLFF,TGCAGTGCTAGAGCGGGGGATGAAAAACTGTTTTTT,NA,TRBV20-1,NA,TRBJ1-4
CASSLGRWAYEQYF,TGTGCCAGCAGTTTGGGTAGATGGGCTTACGAGCAGTACTTC,few,TRBV27,NA,TRBJ2-7
CASSWGDRGWEQYF,TGTGCCAGCAGTTGGGGGGACAGGGGTTGGGAGCAGTACTTC,NA,TRBV28,TRBD1,TRBJ2-7
CSASPLSNQPQHF,TGCAGTGCTAGTCCCCTTAGCAATCAGCCCCAGCATTTT,few,TRBV20-1,NA,TRBJ1-5
CASSSDSLSGNTIYF,TGTGCCAGCAGCTCCGACAGCCTCTCTGGAAACACCATATATTTT,few,TRBV5-4,NA,TRBJ1-3
CSAATGGETEAFF,TGCAGTGCTGCAACAGGGGGGGAGACTGAAGCTTTCTTT,few,TRBV20-1,TRBD1,TRBJ1-1
CASSMDRGVQPQHF,TGTGCCAGTAGTATGGACAGGGGGGTTCAGCCCCAGCATTTT,medium-sized,TRBV19,TRBD1,TRBJ1-5
CATSLGPHTQYF,TGTGCCACCAGCCTAGGTCCCCATACGCAGTATTTT,medium-sized,TRBV24-1,NA,TRBJ2-3
CSARVFRDQPQHF,TGCAGTGCTAGAGTGTTTCGGGATCAGCCCCAGCATTTT,NA,TRBV20-1,NA,TRBJ1-5
CASSPTTMNTEAFF,TGTGCCAGTAGTCCAACTACTATGAACACTGAAGCTTTCTTT,medium-sized,TRBV19,NA,TRBJ1-1
CASSSAGGSTDTQYF,TGTGCCAGCAGCAGCGCGGGGGGTAGCACAGATACGCAGTATTTT,many,TRBV5-6,TRBD2,TRBJ2-3
CASSLGRLWETQYF,TGTGCCAGCAGCTTAGGGCGACTATGGGAGACCCAGTACTTC,medium-sized,TRBV7-2,NA,TRBJ2-5
CSARDGASGSYNEQFF,TGCAGTGCTAGAGATGGTGCTAGCGGCTCCTACAATGAGCAGTTCTTC,NA,TRBV20-1,TRBD2,TRBJ2-1
CASFRDRGTDTQYF,TGTGCCAGCTTCCGGGACAGGGGTACAGATACGCAGTATTTT,few,TRBV2,TRBD1,TRBJ2-3
CASSPRPDWDTGFEQYF,TGCGCCAGCAGCCCCCGGCCAGACTGGGACACCGGCTTCGAGCAGTACTTC,NA,TRBV5-1,NA,TRBJ2-7
CASSEPTGSYNEQFF,TGTGCCAGCAGCGAACCGACAGGTTCCTACAATGAGCAGTTCTTC,NA,TRBV9,NA,TRBJ2-1
CASSLGTRGADTQYF,TGTGCCAGCAGTTTGGGAACCCGAGGGGCAGATACGCAGTATTTT,NA,TRBV6-2/TRBV6-3,NA,TRBJ2-3
CASSSTGYGYTF,TGTGCCAGCAGTTCGACTGGCTATGGCTACACCTTC,medium-sized,TRBV6-6,NA,TRBJ1-2
CASSLLAAQNSGNTIYF,TGTGCCAGCAGTCTCTTGGCAGCCCAAAACTCTGGAAACACCATATATTTT,few,TRBV7-3,NA,TRBJ1-3
CASSWGGYTEAFF,TGTGCCAGTAGTTGGGGGGGGTACACTGAAGCTTTCTTT,medium-sized,TRBV19,NA,TRBJ1-1
CASGLEGGSYNEQFF,TGTGCCAGCGGCTTGGAAGGAGGGTCCTACAATGAGCAGTTCTTC,NA,TRBV5-4,NA,TRBJ2-1
CASSQGLNSPLHF,TGTGCCAGCTCACAGGGACTCAATTCACCCCTCCACTTT,NA,TRBV18,NA,TRBJ1-6